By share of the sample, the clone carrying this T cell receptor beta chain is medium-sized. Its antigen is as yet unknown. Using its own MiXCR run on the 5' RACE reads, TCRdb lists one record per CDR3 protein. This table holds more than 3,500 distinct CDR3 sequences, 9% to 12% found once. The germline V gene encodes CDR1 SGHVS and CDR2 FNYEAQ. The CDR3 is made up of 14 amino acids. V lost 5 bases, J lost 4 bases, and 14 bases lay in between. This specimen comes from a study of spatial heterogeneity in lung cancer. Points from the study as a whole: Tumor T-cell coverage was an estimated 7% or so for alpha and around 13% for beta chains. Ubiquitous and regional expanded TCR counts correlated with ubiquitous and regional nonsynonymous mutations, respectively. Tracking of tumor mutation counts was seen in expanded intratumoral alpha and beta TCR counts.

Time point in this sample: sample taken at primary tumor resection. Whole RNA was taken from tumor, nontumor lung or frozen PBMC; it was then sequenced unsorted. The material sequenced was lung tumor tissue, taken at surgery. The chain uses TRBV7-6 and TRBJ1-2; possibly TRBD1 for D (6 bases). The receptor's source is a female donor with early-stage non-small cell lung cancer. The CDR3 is CASSPSRGTYGYTF. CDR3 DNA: TGTGCCAGCAGCCCATCCAGGGGAACCTATGGCTACACCTTC. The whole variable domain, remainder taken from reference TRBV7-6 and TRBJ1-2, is GAGVSQSPRYKVTKRGQDVALRCDPISGHVSLYWYRQALGQGPEFLTYFNYEAQQDKSGLPNDRFSAERPEGSISTLTIQRTEQRDSAMYRCASSPSRGTYGYTFGSGTRLTVV.